This T cell receptor (beta chain) was documented in a study of blood T cell repertoires in COVID-19. About the research overall: Collection of acute and convalescent COVID-19 samples took place in the United States, Italy and Spain.

With regard to this clone: In the same sample, other DNA sequences code for this CDR3.

Per the germline V gene, CDR1 is MDHEN and CDR2 is SYDVKM. The V and J ends lost 3 bases and 2 bases respectively, with 8 bases between them. This CDR3 spans 13 amino acids. The authors' processing: Nucleated cell counts were estimated from reference gene primer amplification. TCRdb's table, derived via immunoSEQ multiplex PCR, lists solely in-frame clones and lacks some. V and J calls and clone size are those listed in that table; D and trimming were worked out from the DNA. Of over 85,000 clones in the sample, approximately 85% were seen once. Sequencing was done on a sample of peripheral blood. The clonotype comes from a human donor in a cohort sampled during active COVID-19. This sequence joins TRBV28 and TRBJ2-7; D gene ambiguous. As DNA, the CDR3 is TGTGCCAGCAGTTTTGGCCCCGCCTACGAGCAGTACTTC. This codes for CASSFGPAYEQYF.